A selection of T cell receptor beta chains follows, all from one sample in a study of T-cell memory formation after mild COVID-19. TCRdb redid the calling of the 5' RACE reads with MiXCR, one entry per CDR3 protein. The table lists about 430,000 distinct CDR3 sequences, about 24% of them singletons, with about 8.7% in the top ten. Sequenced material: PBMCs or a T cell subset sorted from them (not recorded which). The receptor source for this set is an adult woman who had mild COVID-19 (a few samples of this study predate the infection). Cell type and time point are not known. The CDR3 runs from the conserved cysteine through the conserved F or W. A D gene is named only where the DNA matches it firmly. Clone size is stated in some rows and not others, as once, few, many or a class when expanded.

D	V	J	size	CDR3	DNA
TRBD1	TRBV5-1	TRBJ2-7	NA	CASSHTADRGQYEQYF	TGCGCCAGCAGCCACACAGCGGACAGGGGGCAATACGAGCAGTACTTC
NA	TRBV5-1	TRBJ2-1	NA	CASSLDPSRDEQFF	TGCGCCAGCAGCTTGGACCCGAGCCGAGATGAGCAGTTCTTC
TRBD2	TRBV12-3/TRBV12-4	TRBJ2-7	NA	CASSLIAGGHEQYF	TGTGCCAGCAGTTTGATAGCGGGGGGGCACGAGCAGTACTTC
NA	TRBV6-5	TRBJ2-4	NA	CASGRGNIQYF	TGTGCCAGCGGGCGCGGGAACATTCAGTACTTC
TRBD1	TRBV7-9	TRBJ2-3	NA	CASSWGTADTDTQYF	TGTGCCAGCAGCTGGGGGACAGCGGACACAGATACGCAGTATTTT
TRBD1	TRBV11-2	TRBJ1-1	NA	CASSSQRQGGTEAFF	TGTGCCAGCAGCTCGCAGCGACAGGGTGGCACTGAAGCTTTCTTT
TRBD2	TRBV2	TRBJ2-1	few	CASSRDYFSYNEQFF	TGTGCCAGCAGTAGGGACTACTTCTCCTACAATGAGCAGTTCTTC
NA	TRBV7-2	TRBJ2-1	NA	CASSPDGVRGEQFF	TGTGCCAGCAGCCCAGACGGGGTACGAGGTGAGCAGTTCTTC
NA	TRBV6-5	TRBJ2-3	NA	CASRLTGNPRVTDTQYF	TGTGCCAGCAGACTTACAGGGAACCCTAGGGTAACAGATACGCAGTATTTT
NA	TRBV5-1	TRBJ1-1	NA	CASSFYLTGQMNTEAFF	TGCGCCAGCAGCTTCTATCTTACAGGACAGATGAACACTGAAGCTTTCTTT
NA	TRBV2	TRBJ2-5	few	CASSDQPGNHGAQYF	TGTGCCAGCAGTGACCAACCCGGGAACCACGGGGCCCAGTACTTC
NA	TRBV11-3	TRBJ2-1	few	CASSSPRGDEQFF	TGTGCCAGCAGCTCCCCCAGGGGCGATGAGCAGTTCTTC
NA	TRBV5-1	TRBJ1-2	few	CASSWAGTDGYTF	TGCGCCAGCAGCTGGGCCGGGACCGATGGCTACACCTTC
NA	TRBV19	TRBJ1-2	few	CASRTGMAYGYTF	TGTGCCAGTAGAACCGGGATGGCTTATGGCTACACCTTC
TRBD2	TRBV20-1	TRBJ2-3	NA	CSAGGTSGNRADTQYF	TGCAGTGCTGGGGGGACTAGCGGCAACCGTGCAGATACGCAGTATTTT
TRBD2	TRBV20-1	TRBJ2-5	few	CSAPTHRLAEAQETQYF	TGCAGTGCCCCCACCCACCGGCTAGCGGAGGCCCAAGAGACCCAGTACTTC